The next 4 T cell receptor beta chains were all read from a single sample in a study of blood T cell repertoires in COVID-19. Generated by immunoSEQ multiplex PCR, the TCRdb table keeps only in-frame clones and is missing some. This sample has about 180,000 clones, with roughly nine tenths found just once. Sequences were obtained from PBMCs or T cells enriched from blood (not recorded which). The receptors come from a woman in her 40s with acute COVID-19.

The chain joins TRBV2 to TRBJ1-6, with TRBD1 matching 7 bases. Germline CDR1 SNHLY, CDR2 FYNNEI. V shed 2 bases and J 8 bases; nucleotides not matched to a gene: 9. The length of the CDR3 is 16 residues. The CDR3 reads CASSERTTGSHSPLHF. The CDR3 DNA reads TGTGCCAGCAGTGAACGGACGACAGGGTCTCATTCACCCCTCCACTTT.

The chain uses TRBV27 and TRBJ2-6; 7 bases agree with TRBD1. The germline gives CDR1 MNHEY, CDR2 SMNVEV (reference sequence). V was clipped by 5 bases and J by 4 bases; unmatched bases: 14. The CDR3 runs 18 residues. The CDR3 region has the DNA TGTGCCAGCAGTCCATTCGGGGCAGGGGGTTCGGGGGCCAACGTCCTGACTTTC. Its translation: CASSPFGAGGSGANVLTF.

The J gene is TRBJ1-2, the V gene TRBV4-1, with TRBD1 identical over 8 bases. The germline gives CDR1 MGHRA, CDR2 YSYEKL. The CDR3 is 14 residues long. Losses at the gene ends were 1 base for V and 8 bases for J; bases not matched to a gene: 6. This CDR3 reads CASSQGTGKEGYTF. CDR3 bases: TGCGCCAGCAGCCAAGGGACAGGGAAGGAGGGCTACACCTTC.

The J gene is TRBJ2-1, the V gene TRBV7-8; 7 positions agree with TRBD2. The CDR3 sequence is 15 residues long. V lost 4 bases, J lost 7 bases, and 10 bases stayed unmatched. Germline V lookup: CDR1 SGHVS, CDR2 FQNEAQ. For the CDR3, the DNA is TGTGCCAGCAGCTACATCGCGGGGGTGGAGAATGAGCAGTTCTTC. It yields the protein CASSYIAGVENEQFF.